This is a list of T cell receptor beta chains from one sample in a study of T-cell reconstitution after alpha-beta-depleted transplantation in children. Using its own MiXCR run on the PCR reads, TCRdb lists one record per CDR3 protein. The sample contains fewer than 1 million distinct CDR3 sequences, approximately 15% of which appear only once. The material sequenced was PBMCs, mostly from graft donor cells, taken 360 days after TCRalphabeta/CD19-depleted stem cell transplant. These receptors all stem from a male patient between 5 and 17 years old who had a stem cell transplant for acute lymphoblastic leukemia, so the T cells may come from the graft donor. Each CDR3 is given with its conserved first and last residue. The order of the fields is D gene, clone size, V gene, J gene, CDR3 DNA, CDR3 protein. A D gene is named only where the DNA matches it firmly. Clone size is shown for a subset of rows, as once, few, many or a class of expanded clone.

TRBD2	few	TRBV3-1	TRBJ2-3	TGTGCCAGCAGCCCGAGACTAGCGGGAGACGCAGATACGCAGTATTTT	CASSPRLAGDADTQYF
TRBD1	-	TRBV18	TRBJ2-1	TGTGCCAGCTCACCAGTAGGACAGGGCCCTTACAATGAGCAGTTCTTC	CASSPVGQGPYNEQFF
TRBD2	-	TRBV6-5	TRBJ2-3	TGTGCCAGCAGTTATGGGGGGGTAGGGCCCACAGATACGCAGTATTTT	CASSYGGVGPTDTQYF
TRBD2	few	TRBV2	TRBJ2-3	TGTGCCAGCAGCGTCGTTCAAGCTAGCGGGAGAAACCCAGATACGCAGTATTTT	CASSVVQASGRNPDTQYF
TRBD2	few	TRBV5-1	TRBJ2-4	TGCGCCAGCAGCTTGTCCCGCGGGAGATCGAACATTCAGTACTTC	CASSLSRGRSNIQYF
TRBD2	-	TRBV20-1	TRBJ2-1	TGCAGTGCCTCGCCTAGCGGGAGGGCGCATGAGCAGTTCTTC	CSASPSGRAHEQFF
-	-	TRBV4-2	TRBJ1-1	TGTGCCAGCAGCCCGATACTTGGGAACACTGAAGCTTTCTTT	CASSPILGNTEAFF
-	few	TRBV15	TRBJ1-1	TGTGCCACCAGCAGAGATCACGGGGGTGAAGCTTTCTTT	CATSRDHGGEAFF
TRBD1	many	TRBV12-3/TRBV12-4	TRBJ2-4	TGTGCCAGCAGTTTACGACTCGGACAGGGTTACATTCAGTACTTC	CASSLRLGQGYIQYF
-	-	TRBV5-6	TRBJ2-7	TGTGCCAGCAGCTTGGGACAGAGGGCCTACGAGCAGTACTTC	CASSLGQRAYEQYF
TRBD2	many	TRBV6-1	TRBJ2-1	TGTGCCAGCAGTGAGGGACTAGCAACCTACAATGAGCAGTTCTTC	CASSEGLATYNEQFF
-	-	TRBV2	TRBJ2-1	TGTGCCAGCGGCCCGAGGGATTCCAATGAGCAGTTCTTC	CASGPRDSNEQFF
-	few	TRBV20-1	TRBJ2-1	TGCAGTGCTAGAGCTAGGACAGTCTACAATGAGCAGTTCTTC	CSARARTVYNEQFF
-	-	TRBV6-1	TRBJ2-2	TGTGCCAGCAGCACCTCAACGGGTTACACCGGGGAGCTGTTTTTT	CASSTSTGYTGELFF
-	-	TRBV4-1	TRBJ2-3	TGCGCCACCTCGATCCTTAGCCCCCGAGGGAGAGATACGCAGTATTTT	CATSILSPRGRDTQYF
TRBD1	once	TRBV4-1	TRBJ1-4	TGCGCCAGCAGCCAACCTAGGAGGACAGGGCAAAAACTGTTTTTT	CASSQPRRTGQKLFF
-	many	TRBV5-1	TRBJ2-7	TGCGCCAGCAGCTTGGTCGACTCCTACGAGCAGTACTTC	CASSLVDSYEQYF
TRBD2	few	TRBV18	TRBJ2-3	TGTGCCAGCTCACCGGCTGCGGGAGGTTCCACAGATACGCAGTATTTT	CASSPAAGGSTDTQYF
-	-	TRBV5-1	TRBJ2-1	TGCGCCAGCTCTCATCCCGAGCGGTACAATGAGCAGTTCTTC	CASSHPERYNEQFF
-	-	TRBV12-3/TRBV12-4	TRBJ2-3	TGTGCCAGCAGACTGACGAGGGCCCGCACAGATACGCAGTATTTT	CASRLTRARTDTQYF
-	many	TRBV12-3/TRBV12-4	TRBJ2-7	TGTGCCAGCGGACTAACCTACGAGCAGTACTTC	CASGLTYEQYF
TRBD1	few	TRBV20-1	TRBJ2-7	TGCAGTGCTAGCCACCCCGGACAGGGCTACGAGCAGTACTTC	CSASHPGQGYEQYF
-	many	TRBV7-3	TRBJ2-2	TGTGCCAGCAGTTTTGGGACGAACACCGGGGAGCTGTTTTTT	CASSFGTNTGELFF
-	-	TRBV3-1	TRBJ2-7	TGTGCCAGCAGCCAAGACTCGGGGGCATACGAGCAGTACTTC	CASSQDSGAYEQYF
TRBD2	-	TRBV11-1	TRBJ2-1	TGTGCCAGCAGCCCCCCGTCTGGGGCGGGAGGGAATGAGCAGTTCTTC	CASSPPSGAGGNEQFF
-	-	TRBV4-2	TRBJ2-1	TGTGCCAGCAGCCGGCGGGCGGGGGCAAGCTCCTACAATGAGCAGTTCTTC	CASSRRAGASSYNEQFF
TRBD1	few	TRBV7-6	TRBJ1-1	TGTGCCAGCAGCTTAGACCACAGGGGCCACACTGAAGCTTTCTTT	CASSLDHRGHTEAFF
TRBD2	-	TRBV6-1	TRBJ2-2	TGTGCCAGCAGTAGACTAGCGGGAGATAAAGACGGGGAGCTGTTTTTT	CASSRLAGDKDGELFF
TRBD1	few	TRBV12-3/TRBV12-4	TRBJ1-4	TGTGCCAGCAGGGGACAGCCCCTCGAATTAGAAAAACTGTTTTTT	CASRGQPLELEKLFF
-	few	TRBV24-1	TRBJ2-3	TGTGCCACCAGTTTGACGGATACGCAGTATTTT	CATSLTDTQYF
-	-	TRBV7-9	TRBJ2-7	TGTGCCAGCGGGGCCTTGTCCTACGAGCAGTACTTC	CASGALSYEQYF
TRBD1	-	TRBV19	TRBJ1-3	TGTGCCAGTAATCGACAGGGGGGAAACACCATATATTTT	CASNRQGGNTIYF
TRBD2	-	TRBV5-1	TRBJ2-4	TGCGCCAGCAGGTCCGGGACTAGCGGGAGTTTGTTAGCCAAAAACATTCAGTACTTC	CASRSGTSGSLLAKNIQYF
-	few	TRBV18	TRBJ2-3	TGTGCCAGCTCACCGAGGAGTACCCTCACAGATACGCAGTATTTT	CASSPRSTLTDTQYF
TRBD2	few	TRBV10-2	TRBJ2-5	TGCGCCAGCAGGCGTACTAGCGGAGGAGGCGAGACCCAGTACTTC	CASRRTSGGGETQYF
-	many	TRBV11-3	TRBJ2-1	TGTGCCAGCAGCTATACCCTGCGGAGCGAGCAGTTCTTC	CASSYTLRSEQFF
TRBD1	-	TRBV20-1	TRBJ2-7	TGCAGTGCTAGAGATTCGAGACAGGGTGTCTACGAGCAGTACTTC	CSARDSRQGVYEQYF
TRBD2	many	TRBV9	TRBJ2-5	TGTGCCAGCAGCGTACCCGTAGCGGGAGTGGAGACCCAGTACTTC	CASSVPVAGVETQYF
-	few	TRBV27	TRBJ2-3	TGTGCCAGCAGCCGGGACCCACAAACAGATACGCAGTATTTT	CASSRDPQTDTQYF
-	-	TRBV5-1	TRBJ1-2	TGCGCCAGCAGCTTGGGGGGGCCGGAGAAGAACTATGGCTACACCTTC	CASSLGGPEKNYGYTF
-	-	TRBV2	TRBJ1-2	TGTGCCAGCAAGGACGGCTATGGCTACACCTTC	CASKDGYGYTF
-	-	TRBV20-1	TRBJ1-5	TGCAGTGCTAGGGCATCAGCGAGCAATCAGCCCCAGCATTTT	CSARASASNQPQHF
-	-	TRBV11-1	TRBJ2-5	TGTGCCAGCAGCCGCCCTGGATCAAAAGAGACCCAGTACTTC	CASSRPGSKETQYF
-	-	TRBV11-2	TRBJ2-1	TGTGCCAGCAGCTTTTCGGACGACAACAATGAGCAGTTCTTC	CASSFSDDNNEQFF
-	-	TRBV10-3	TRBJ2-7	TGTGCCATCAGTGAGCCCGGACTGACCCTCCTTTCCTACGAGCAGTACTTC	CAISEPGLTLLSYEQYF
TRBD1	few	TRBV20-1	TRBJ1-4	TGCAGTGCTAGCGTGGACAGGCGGGAAAAACTGTTTTTT	CSASVDRREKLFF
TRBD2	many	TRBV27	TRBJ2-5	TGTGCCAGCAGTTTAGAGCGGGAGATGGGAGAGACCCAGTACTTC	CASSLEREMGETQYF
TRBD1	-	TRBV5-1	TRBJ2-1	TGCGCCAGCAGCTTCTCTCGCCGGGACAGGGGGCCCGATGAGCAGTTCTTC	CASSFSRRDRGPDEQFF
-	few	TRBV29-1	TRBJ2-2	TGCAGCGTTGGACAGGTGAACACCGGGGAGCTGTTTTTT	CSVGQVNTGELFF
-	-	TRBV4-2	TRBJ2-4	TGTGCCAGCAGCCAGCCTGGACTAAGCGCAGGCGAAAACATTCAGTACTTC	CASSQPGLSAGENIQYF
TRBD1	many	TRBV2	TRBJ1-4	TGTGCCAGCGCCGCCCGGGACAGTAATGAAAAACTGTTTTTT	CASAARDSNEKLFF
TRBD2	few	TRBV10-2	TRBJ2-2	TGCGCCAGCAGGGGGACTAGCGGGAGAGTCACCGGGGAGCTGTTTTTT	CASRGTSGRVTGELFF
-	-	TRBV20-1	TRBJ2-1	TGCAGTGCCCGTGGAGGACGACATTACAATGAGCAGTTCTTC	CSARGGRHYNEQFF